Described below is a single TCR beta chain sequence and its context. V lost 6 bases and J lost 0, with 6 bases in between. The CDR3 length is 13 residues. CDR1 is MNHEY and CDR2 is SMNVEV in the germline V gene (reference sequence). TCR beta CDR3 regions were amplified from RNA transcripts. The TCR CDR3 first-round RT-PCR relied on the HTBI primer set. MiXCR was run by TCRdb on the multiplex PCR reads, yielding one entry per CDR3 protein. The sample lists roughly 740,000 distinct CDR3 sequences; roughly 15% were seen once. This sample stems from a study of T cells in Graves' hyperthyroidism and ophthalmopathy.

The specimen sequenced was blood. The clonotype originates from a man between 18 and 29 years old with Graves' hyperthyroidism. The chain joins TRBV27 to TRBJ1-3; D unclear. The CDR3 spells CASSPVSGNTIYF. As DNA, the CDR3 is TGTGCCAGCAGCCCAGTCTCTGGAAACACCATATATTTT.